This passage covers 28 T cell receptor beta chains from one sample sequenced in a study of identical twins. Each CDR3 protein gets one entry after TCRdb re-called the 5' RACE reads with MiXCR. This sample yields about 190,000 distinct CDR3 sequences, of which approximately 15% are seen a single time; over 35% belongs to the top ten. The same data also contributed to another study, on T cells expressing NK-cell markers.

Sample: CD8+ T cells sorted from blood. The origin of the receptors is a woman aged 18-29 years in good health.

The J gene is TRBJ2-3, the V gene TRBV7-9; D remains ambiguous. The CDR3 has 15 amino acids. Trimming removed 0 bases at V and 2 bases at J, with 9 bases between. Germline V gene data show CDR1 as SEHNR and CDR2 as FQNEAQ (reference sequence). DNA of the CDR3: TGTGCCAGCAGCTTAGCGAATCCAGTCACAGATACGCAGTATTTT. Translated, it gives CASSLANPVTDTQYF.

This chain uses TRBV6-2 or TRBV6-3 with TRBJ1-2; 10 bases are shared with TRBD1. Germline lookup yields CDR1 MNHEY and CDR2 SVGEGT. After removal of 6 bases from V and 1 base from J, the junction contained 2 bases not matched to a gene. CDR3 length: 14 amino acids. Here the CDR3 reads CASSGTGDNYGYTF. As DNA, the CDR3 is TGTGCCAGCAGCGGGACAGGGGATAACTATGGCTACACCTTC.

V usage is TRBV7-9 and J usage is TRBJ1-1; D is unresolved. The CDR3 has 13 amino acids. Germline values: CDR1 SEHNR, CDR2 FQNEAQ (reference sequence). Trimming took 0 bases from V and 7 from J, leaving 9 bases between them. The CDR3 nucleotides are TGTGCCAGCAGCTTAGCGACTGGGTATGAAGCTTTCTTT. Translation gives CASSLATGYEAFF.

The chain's CDR3 is CASSQGGLNMQETQYF. The CDR3 coding sequence is TGCGCCAGCAGCCAAGGGGGCCTTAATATGCAAGAGACCCAGTACTTC. The chain employs TRBV4-1 and TRBJ2-5, with a tentative D call TRBD1 (5 bases). CDR1 and CDR2 from the germline V gene are MGHRA and YSYEKL. V shed 1 base and J shed 2 bases, with 14 bases lying between them. There are 16 residues in the CDR3.

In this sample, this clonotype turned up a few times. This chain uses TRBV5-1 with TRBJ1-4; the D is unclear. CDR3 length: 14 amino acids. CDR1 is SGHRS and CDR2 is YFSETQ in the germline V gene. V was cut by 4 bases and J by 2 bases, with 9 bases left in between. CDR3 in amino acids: CASSGGWTNEKLFF. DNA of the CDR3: TGCGCCAGCAGCGGAGGGTGGACTAATGAAAAACTGTTTTTT.

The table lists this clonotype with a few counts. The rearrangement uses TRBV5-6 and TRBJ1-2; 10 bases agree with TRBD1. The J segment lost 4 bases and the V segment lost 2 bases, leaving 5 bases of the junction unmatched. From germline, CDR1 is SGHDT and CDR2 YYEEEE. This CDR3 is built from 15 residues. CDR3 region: CASSFGQGELYGYTF. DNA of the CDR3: TGTGCCAGCAGCTTTGGACAGGGGGAACTCTATGGCTACACCTTC.

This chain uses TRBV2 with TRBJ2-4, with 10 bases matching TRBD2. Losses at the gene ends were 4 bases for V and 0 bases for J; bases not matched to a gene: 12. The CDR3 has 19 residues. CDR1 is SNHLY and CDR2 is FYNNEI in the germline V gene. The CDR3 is CASSALGALAGLAKNIQYF. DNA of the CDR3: TGTGCCAGCAGTGCCCTAGGGGCACTAGCGGGGCTAGCCAAAAACATTCAGTACTTC.

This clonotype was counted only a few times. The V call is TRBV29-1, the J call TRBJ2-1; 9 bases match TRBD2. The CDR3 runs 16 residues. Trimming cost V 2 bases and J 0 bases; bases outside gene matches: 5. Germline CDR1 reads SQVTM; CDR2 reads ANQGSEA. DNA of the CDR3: TGCAGCGTTGAACCGTTAGCGGGAGTCTCCTACAATGAGCAGTTCTTC. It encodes CSVEPLAGVSYNEQFF.

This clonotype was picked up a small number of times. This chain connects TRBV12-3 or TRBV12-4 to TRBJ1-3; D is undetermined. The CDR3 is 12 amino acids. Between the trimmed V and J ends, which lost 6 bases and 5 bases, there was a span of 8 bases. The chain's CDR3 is CASSPPRNTIYF. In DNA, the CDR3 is TGTGCCAGCAGCCCACCTCGAAACACCATATATTTT.

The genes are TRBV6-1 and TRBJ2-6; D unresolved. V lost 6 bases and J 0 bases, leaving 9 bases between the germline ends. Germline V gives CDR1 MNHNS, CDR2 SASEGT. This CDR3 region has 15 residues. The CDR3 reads CASSNDGSGANVLTF. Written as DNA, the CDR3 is TGTGCCAGCAGCAACGACGGCTCTGGGGCCAACGTCCTGACTTTC.

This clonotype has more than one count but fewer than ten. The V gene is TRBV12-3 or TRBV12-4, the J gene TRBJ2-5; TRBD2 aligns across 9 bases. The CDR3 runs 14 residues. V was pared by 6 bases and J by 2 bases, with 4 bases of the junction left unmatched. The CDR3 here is CASSERGVQETQYF. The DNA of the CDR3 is TGTGCCAGCAGCGAGCGGGGGGTACAAGAGACCCAGTACTTC.

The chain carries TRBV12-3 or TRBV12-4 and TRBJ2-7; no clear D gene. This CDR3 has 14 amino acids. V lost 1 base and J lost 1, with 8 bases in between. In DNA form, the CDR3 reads TGTGCCAGCAGTTTAGGCGACCAATCCTACGAGCAGTACTTC. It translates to CASSLGDQSYEQYF.

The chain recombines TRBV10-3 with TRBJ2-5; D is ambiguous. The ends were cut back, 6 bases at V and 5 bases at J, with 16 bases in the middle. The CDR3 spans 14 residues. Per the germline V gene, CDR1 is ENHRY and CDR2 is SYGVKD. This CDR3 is CAIRGLGVGETQYF. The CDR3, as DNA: TGTGCCATCAGGGGTCTAGGTGTGGGGGAGACCCAGTACTTC.

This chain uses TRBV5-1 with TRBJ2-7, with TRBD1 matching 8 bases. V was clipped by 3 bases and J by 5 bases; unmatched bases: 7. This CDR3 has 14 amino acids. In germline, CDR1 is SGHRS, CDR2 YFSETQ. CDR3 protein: CASSSGQGSDEQYF. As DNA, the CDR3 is TGCGCCAGCAGCTCCGGACAGGGTAGCGACGAGCAGTACTTC.

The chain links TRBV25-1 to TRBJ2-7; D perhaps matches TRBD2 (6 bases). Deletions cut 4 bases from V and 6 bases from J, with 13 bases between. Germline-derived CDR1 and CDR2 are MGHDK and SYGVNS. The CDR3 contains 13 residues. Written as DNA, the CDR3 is TGTGCCAGCAGTGGGGACTGGGGTCTCGAGCAGTACTTC. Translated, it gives CASSGDWGLEQYF.

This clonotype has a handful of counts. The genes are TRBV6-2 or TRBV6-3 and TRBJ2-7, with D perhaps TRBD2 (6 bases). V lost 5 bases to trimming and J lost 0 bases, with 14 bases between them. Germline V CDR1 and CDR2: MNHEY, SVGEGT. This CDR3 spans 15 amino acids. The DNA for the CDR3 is TGTGCCAGCAGTCTACTAGCCCCAACCTCCTACGAGCAGTACTTC. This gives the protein CASSLLAPTSYEQYF.

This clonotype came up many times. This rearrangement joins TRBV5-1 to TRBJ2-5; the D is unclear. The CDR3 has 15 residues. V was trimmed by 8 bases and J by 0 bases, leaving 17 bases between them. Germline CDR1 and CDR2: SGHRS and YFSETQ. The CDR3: CASANLGGDQETQYF. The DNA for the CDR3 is TGCGCCAGTGCAAACCTTGGTGGGGACCAAGAGACCCAGTACTTC. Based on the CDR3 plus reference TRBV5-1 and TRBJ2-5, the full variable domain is KAGVTQTPRYLIKTRGQQVTLSCSPISGHRSVSWYQQTPGQGLQFLFEYFSETQRNKGNFPGRFSGRQFSNSRSEMNVSTLELGDSALYLCASANLGGDQETQYFGPGTRLLVL.

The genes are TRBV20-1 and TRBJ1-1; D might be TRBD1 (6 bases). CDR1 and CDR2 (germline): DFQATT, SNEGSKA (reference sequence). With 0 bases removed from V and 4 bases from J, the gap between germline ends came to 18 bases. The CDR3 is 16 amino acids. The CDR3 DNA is TGCAGTGCTAGAGATTGGTCAGGGGCCGTCGGCACTGAAGCTTTCTTT. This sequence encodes CSARDWSGAVGTEAFF.

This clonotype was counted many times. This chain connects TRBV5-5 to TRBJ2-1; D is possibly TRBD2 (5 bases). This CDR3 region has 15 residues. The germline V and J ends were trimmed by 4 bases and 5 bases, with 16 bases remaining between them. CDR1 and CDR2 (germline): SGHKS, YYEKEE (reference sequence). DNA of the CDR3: TGTGCCAGCAGCCCGGACTCCGCCTCTCACAATGAGCAGTTCTTC. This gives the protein CASSPDSASHNEQFF. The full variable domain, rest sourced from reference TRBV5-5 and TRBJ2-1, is DAGVTQSPTHLIKTRGQQVTLRCSPISGHKSVSWYQQVLGQGPQFIFQYYEKEERGRGNFPDRFSARQFPNYSSELNVNALLLGDSALYLCASSPDSASHNEQFFGPGTRLTVL.

The CDR3 sequence is CASSPGGAEKLFF. Written as DNA, the CDR3 is TGTGCCAGCAGTCCAGGGGGGGCGGAAAAACTGTTTTTT. The chain joins TRBV12-3 or TRBV12-4 to TRBJ1-4; TRBD1 matches at 7 bases. V lost 5 bases, J lost 8 bases, and 5 bases stayed unmatched. The CDR3 length is 13 residues.

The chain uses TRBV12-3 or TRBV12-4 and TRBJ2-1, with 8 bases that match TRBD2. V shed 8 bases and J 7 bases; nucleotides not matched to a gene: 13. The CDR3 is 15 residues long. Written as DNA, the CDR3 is TGTGCCAGCCGATCCGGGGGGGCCGGCTCGAATGAGCAGTTCTTC. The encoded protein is CASRSGGAGSNEQFF.

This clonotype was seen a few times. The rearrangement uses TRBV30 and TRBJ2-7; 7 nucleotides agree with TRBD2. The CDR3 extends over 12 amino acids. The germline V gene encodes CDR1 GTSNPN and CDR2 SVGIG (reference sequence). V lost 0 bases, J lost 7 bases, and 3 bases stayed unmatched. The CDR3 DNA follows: TGTGCCTGGAGTGTACTCGGGAGGGAGCAGTACTTC. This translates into CAWSVLGREQYF. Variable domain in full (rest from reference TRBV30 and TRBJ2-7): SQTIHQWPATLVQPVGSPLSLECTVEGTSNPNLYWYRQAAGRGLQLLFYSVGIGQISSEVPQNLSASRPQDRQFILSSKKLLLSDSGFYLCAWSVLGREQYFGPGTRLTVT.

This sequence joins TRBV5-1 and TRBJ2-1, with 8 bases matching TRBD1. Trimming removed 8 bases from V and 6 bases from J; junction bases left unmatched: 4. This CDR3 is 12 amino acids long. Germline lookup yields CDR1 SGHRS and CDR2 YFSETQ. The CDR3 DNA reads TGCGCCAGTCGACAGGGGTTCAATGAGCAGTTCTTC. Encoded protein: CASRQGFNEQFF.

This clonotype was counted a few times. Here the CDR3 reads CASSAFQAGGPSTGELFF. The CDR3 region has the DNA TGTGCCAGCAGTGCGTTTCAAGCGGGAGGGCCAAGCACCGGGGAGCTGTTTTTT. This chain connects TRBV2 to TRBJ2-2; 10 bases map to TRBD2. Germline lookup yields CDR1 SNHLY and CDR2 FYNNEI. The CDR3 extends over 18 amino acids. V shed 4 bases, J shed 4 bases, and the junction held 12 bases outside the gene matches.

The DNA for the CDR3 is TGTGCCAGTAACCGCGAGGGTCGCACAGATACGCAGTATTTT. Residues: CASNREGRTDTQYF. This chain links TRBV19 with TRBJ2-3; possible D gene TRBD2, 5 bases. The CDR3 extends over 14 amino acids. CDR1 and CDR2 (germline): LNHDA, SQIVND (reference sequence). V was cut by 7 bases and J by 1 base, with 12 bases left in between.

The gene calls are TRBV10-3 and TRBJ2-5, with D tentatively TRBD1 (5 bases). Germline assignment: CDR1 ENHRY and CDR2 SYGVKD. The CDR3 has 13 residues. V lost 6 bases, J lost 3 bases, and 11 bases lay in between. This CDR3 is CAIRQGREETQYF. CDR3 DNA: TGTGCCATCAGGCAGGGCCGGGAAGAGACCCAGTACTTC.

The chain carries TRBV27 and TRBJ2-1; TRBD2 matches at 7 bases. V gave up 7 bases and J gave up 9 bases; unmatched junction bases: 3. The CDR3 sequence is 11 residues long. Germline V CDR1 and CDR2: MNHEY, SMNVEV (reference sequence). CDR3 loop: CASTWGGEQFF. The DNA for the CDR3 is TGTGCCAGCACCTGGGGGGGTGAGCAGTTCTTC.

This CDR3 is CASGLGAEAFF. The DNA of the CDR3 is TGTGCCAGCGGTCTGGGTGCTGAAGCTTTCTTT. The chain joins TRBV11-3 to TRBJ1-1; no firm D call. The V end lost 8 bases, the J end lost 6 bases, and 10 bases lay between the germline ends. This CDR3 contains 11 residues. The germline CDR1 and CDR2 sequences are SGHNT and YENEEA.